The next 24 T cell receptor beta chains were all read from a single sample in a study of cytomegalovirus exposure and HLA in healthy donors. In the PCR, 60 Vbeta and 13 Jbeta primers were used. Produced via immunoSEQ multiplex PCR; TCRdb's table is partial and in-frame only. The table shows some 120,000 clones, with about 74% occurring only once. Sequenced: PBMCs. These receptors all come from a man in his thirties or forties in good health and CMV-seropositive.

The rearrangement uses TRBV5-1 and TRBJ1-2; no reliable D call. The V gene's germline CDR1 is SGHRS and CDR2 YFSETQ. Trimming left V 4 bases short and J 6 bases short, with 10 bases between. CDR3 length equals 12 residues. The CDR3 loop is CASSDVADGYTF. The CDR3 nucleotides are TGCGCCAGCAGCGATGTCGCGGATGGCTACACCTTC.

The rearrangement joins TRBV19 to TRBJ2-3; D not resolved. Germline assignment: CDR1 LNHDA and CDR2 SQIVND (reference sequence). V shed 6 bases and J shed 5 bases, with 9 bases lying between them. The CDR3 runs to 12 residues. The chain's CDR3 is CASRLSGDTQYF. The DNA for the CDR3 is TGTGCCAGTAGGTTATCGGGAGATACGCAGTATTTT.

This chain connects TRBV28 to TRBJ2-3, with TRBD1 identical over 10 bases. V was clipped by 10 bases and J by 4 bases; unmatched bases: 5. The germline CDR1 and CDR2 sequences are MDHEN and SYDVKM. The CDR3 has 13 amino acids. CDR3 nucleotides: TGTGCCACCCAGACAGGGGGCGCAGATACGCAGTATTTT. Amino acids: CATQTGGADTQYF.

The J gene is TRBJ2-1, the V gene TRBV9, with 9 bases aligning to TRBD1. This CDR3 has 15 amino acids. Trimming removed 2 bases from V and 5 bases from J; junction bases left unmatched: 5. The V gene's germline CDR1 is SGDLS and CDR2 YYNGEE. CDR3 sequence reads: CASSVRDRENNEQFF. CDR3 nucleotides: TGTGCCAGCAGCGTCCGGGACAGGGAAAACAATGAGCAGTTCTTC.

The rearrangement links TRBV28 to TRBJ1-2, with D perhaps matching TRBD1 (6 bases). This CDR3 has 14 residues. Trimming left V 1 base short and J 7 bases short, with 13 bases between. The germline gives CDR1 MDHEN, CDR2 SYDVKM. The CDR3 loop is CASSLSTGIGGYTF. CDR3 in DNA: TGTGCCAGCAGTTTATCAACAGGGATTGGTGGCTACACCTTC.

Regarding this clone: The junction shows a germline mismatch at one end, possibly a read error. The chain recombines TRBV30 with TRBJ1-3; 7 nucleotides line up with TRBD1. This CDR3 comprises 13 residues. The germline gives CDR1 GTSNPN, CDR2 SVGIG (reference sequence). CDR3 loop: CASGQHSGNTMYF. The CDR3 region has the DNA TGTGCCTCGGGACAGCACTCTGGAAACACCATGTATTTT.

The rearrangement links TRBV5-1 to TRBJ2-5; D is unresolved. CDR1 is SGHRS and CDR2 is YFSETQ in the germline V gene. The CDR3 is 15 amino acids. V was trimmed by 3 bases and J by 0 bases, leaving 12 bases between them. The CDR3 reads CASSSSYKYQETQYF. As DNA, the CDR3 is TGCGCCAGCAGCTCGTCCTATAAGTACCAAGAGACCCAGTACTTC. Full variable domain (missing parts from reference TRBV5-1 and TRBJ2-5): KAGVTQTPRYLIKTRGQQVTLSCSPISGHRSVSWYQQTPGQGLQFLFEYFSETQRNKGNFPGRFSGRQFSNSRSEMNVSTLELGDSALYLCASSSSYKYQETQYFGPGTRLLVL.

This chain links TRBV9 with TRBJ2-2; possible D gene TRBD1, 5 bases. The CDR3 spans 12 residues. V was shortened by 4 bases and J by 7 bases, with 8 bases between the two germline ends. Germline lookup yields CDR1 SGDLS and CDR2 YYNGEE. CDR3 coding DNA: TGTGCCAGCAGCCCGCAGGGCGGGGAGCTGTTTTTT. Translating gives CASSPQGGELFF.

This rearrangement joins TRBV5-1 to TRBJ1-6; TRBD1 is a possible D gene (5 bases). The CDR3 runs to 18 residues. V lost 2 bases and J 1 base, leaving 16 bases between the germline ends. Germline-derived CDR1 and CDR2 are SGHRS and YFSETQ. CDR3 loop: CASSLGQGGGSYNSPLHF. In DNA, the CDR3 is TGCGCCAGCAGCTTAGGGCAGGGTGGCGGTTCCTATAATTCACCCCTCCACTTT.

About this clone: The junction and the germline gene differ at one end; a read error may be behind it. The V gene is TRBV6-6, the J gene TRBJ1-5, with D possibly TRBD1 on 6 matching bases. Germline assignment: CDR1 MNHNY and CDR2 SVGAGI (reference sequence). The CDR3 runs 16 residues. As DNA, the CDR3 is TGTGCCAGCAGGCCGGGACACTCCTCTAGCTATCAGCCCCAGCATTTT. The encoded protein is CASRPGHSSSYQPQHF.

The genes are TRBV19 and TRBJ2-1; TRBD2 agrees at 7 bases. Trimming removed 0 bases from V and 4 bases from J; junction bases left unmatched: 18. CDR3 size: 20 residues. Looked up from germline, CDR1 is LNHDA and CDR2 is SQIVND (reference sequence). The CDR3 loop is CASSIDRREFFSGAYNEQFF. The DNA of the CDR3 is TGTGCCAGTAGTATAGATCGCCGGGAATTTTTCAGCGGGGCGTACAATGAGCAGTTCTTC.

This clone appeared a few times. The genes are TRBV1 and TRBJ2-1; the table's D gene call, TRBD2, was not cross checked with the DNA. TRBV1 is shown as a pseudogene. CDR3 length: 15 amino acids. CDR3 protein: CTSGASGGIYNEQFF. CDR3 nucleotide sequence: TGCACCAGCGGCGCTAGCGGGGGGATCTACAATGAGCAGTTCTTC.

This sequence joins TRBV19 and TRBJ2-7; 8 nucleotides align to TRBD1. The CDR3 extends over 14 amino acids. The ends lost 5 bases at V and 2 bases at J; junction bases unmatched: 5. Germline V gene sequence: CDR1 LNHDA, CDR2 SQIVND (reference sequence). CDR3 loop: CASSYSRGPYEQYF. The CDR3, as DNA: TGTGCCAGTAGTTATTCCAGGGGGCCCTACGAGCAGTACTTC.

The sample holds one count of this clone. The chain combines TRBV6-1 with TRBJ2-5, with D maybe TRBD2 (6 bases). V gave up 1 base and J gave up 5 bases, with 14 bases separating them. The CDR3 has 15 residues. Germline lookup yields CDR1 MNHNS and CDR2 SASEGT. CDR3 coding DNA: TGTGCCAGCAGTGAAGGCGGAGGGACGGGGGAGACCCAGTACTTC. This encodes CASSEGGGTGETQYF.

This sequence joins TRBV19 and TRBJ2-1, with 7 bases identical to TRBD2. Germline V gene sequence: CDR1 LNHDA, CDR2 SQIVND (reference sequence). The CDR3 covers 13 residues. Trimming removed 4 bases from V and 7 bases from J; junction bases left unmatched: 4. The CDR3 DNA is TGTGCCAGTAGTAGGGGAGCGGGGAATGAGCAGTTCTTC. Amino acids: CASSRGAGNEQFF.

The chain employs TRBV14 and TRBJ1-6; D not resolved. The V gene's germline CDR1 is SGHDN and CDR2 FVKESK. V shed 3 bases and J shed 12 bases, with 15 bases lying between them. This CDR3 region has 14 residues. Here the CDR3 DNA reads TGTGCCAGCAGCCACCTTCCTTCTTCTAGACCCCTCCACTTT. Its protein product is CASSHLPSSRPLHF. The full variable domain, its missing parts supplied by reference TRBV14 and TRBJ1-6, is EAGVTQFPSHSVIEKGQTVTLRCDPISGHDNLYWYRRVMGKEIKFLLHFVKESKQDESGMPNNRFLAERTGGTYSTLKVQPAELEDSGVYFCASSHLPSSRPLHFGNGTRLTVT.

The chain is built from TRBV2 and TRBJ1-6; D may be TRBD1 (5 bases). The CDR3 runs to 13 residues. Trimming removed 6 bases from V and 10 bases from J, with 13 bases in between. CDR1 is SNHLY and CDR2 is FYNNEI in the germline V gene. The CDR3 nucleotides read TGTGCCAGCAGGGGGGAGGGGCTCTCACCCCTCCACTTT. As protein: CASRGEGLSPLHF. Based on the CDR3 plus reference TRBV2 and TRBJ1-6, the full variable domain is EPEVTQTPSHQVTQMGQEVILRCVPISNHLYFYWYRQILGQKVEFLVSFYNNEISEKSEIFDDQFSVERPDGSNFTLKIRSTKLEDSAMYFCASRGEGLSPLHFGNGTRLTVT.

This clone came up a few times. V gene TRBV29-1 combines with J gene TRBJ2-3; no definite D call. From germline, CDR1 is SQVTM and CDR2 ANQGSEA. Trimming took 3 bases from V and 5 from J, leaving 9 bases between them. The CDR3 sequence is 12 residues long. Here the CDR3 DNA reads TGCAGCGTTGATCCGGGTGGAGATACGCAGTATTTT. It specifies CSVDPGGDTQYF.

CDR3 loop: CASSQVGLANQETQYF. CDR3 sequence (DNA): TGCGCCAGCAGCCAAGTGGGGCTAGCGAATCAAGAGACCCAGTACTTC. The chain employs TRBV4-1 and TRBJ2-5; maybe TRBD2 (6 bases). The germline gives CDR1 MGHRA, CDR2 YSYEKL. The CDR3 extends over 16 amino acids. V was cut by 1 base and J by 2 bases, with 14 bases left in between.

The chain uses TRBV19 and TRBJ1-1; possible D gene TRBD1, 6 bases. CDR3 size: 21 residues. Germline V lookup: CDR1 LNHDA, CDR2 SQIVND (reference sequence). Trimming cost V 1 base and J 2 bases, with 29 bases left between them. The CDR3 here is CASSIVDSNWGRLLGNTEAFF. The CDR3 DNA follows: TGTGCCAGTAGTATAGTGGACAGTAATTGGGGCCGGTTGTTGGGAAACACTGAAGCTTTCTTT.

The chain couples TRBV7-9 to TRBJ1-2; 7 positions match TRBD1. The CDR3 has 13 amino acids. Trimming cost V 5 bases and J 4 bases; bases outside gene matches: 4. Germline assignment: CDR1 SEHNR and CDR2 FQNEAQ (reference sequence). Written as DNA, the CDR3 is TGTGCCAGCAGCCCCCAGGGGGGCTATGGCTACACCTTC. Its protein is CASSPQGGYGYTF.

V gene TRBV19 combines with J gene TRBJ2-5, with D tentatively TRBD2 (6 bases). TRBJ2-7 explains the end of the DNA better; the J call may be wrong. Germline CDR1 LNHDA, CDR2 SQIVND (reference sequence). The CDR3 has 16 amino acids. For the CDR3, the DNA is TGTGCCAGTAGTATCGGTACTAGCCGGTTCGACTACGAGCAGTACTTC. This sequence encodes CASSIGTSRFDYEQYF.

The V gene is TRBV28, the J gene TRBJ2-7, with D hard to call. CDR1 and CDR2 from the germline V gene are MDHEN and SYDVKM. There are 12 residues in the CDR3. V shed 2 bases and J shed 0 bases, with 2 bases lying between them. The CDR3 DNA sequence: TGTGCCAGCAGTTTACTCTCCTACGAGCAGTACTTC. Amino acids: CASSLLSYEQYF.

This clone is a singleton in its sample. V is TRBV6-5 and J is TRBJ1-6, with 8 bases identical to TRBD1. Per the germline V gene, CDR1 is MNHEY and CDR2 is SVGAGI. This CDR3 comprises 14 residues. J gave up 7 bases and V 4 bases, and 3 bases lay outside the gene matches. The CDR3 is CASSWTGTNSPLHF. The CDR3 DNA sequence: TGTGCCAGCAGTTGGACAGGGACAAATTCACCCCTCCACTTT.